The T cell receptor (beta chain) described here comes from a study of regulatory T cells in long-lasting Graves disease. Losses at the gene ends were 1 base for V and 8 bases for J; bases not matched to a gene: 5. The CDR3 is 14 residues long. Per germline, CDR1 DFQATT and CDR2 SNEGSKA (reference sequence). Study-wide results and limits: A greater number of public clonotypes (2,741) was shared by persistent patients than by new patients (about 960). Preferential use of TRBV28, TRBJ1-2 and TRBJ2-5 was seen in persistent disease.

Worth noting for this clonotype: Its matching antigen is unknown.

Building the TCR beta libraries relied on iRepertoire HTBI primers, and CDR3 regions underwent Arm-PCR. Authors' processing steps: Around 59 TRBV and about 14 TRBJ segments were identified across samples. MiXCR, run by TCRdb on the multiplex PCR reads, gives a single entry per CDR3 protein. Here the V and J calls rest on TCRdb's processing, not on the authors' analysis. The data contain 500,000 or so distinct CDR3 sequences, about 17% of them seen just once; the ten biggest clones take up 12%. Time point noted: newly diagnosed GD, antithyroid drugs for less than 3 months. PBMC RNA served as the TCR library source. This sample was also put to use in a study of T cells in Graves' hyperthyroidism and ophthalmopathy. This second study notes: The authors deemed Graves' hyperthyroidism stable absent ophthalmopathy progression within 18 months.

The sequence was obtained from a man aged 40-49 years with Graves disease. The chain joins TRBV20-1 to TRBJ2-1; 10 bases agree with TRBD2. The source was peripheral blood mononuclear cells (PBMCs), collected at new diagnosis, from a patient treated with antithyroid drugs. CDR3 DNA sequence: TGCAGTGCTAGAGTAGCGGGAGGATCTGATGAGCAGTTCTTC. It specifies CSARVAGGSDEQFF.